Following are 19 T cell receptor beta chains from one sample sequenced in a study of beta chain features in type 1 diabetes. Sequencing targeted expressed TCRB transcripts, as all isolated RNA had been reverse transcribed. Profiled with immunoSEQ multiplex PCR; TCRdb holds only in-frame clones, not every one. The sample consists of about 230,000 clones, 9% to 10% of them appearing once. Source material: naive CD4+ T cells from blood. The receptors come from a young woman in good health.

This clone was detected a few times. V is TRBV5-1 and J is TRBJ2-7; 9 nucleotides agree with TRBD2. This CDR3 has 16 residues. The J segment lost 6 bases and the V segment lost 0 bases, leaving 10 bases of the junction unmatched. Germline CDR1 is SGHRS and CDR2 is YFSETQ. CDR3 loop: CASSLVLAGLGGEQYF. CDR3 nucleotides: TGCGCCAGCAGCTTGGTCCTAGCGGGACTTGGTGGCGAGCAGTACTTC.

This clone occurred a few times. The chain couples TRBV30 to TRBJ2-7; TRBD1 might be the D (6 bases). Germline V gene sequence: CDR1 GTSNPN, CDR2 SVGIG (reference sequence). The length of the CDR3 is 17 residues. V dropped 5 bases and J dropped 0 bases, with 23 bases sitting between them. This CDR3 is CAWAHGPVRGISYEQYF. Here the CDR3 DNA reads TGTGCCTGGGCTCATGGGCCAGTCAGGGGAATCTCCTACGAGCAGTACTTC.

As concerns this clone: This same CDR3 is encoded by further DNA sequences in the sample. The chain is built from TRBV5-1 and TRBJ2-6; D remains ambiguous. CDR1 and CDR2 (germline): SGHRS, YFSETQ. This CDR3 is 15 amino acids long. Trimming removed 0 bases at V and 0 bases at J, with 4 bases between. CDR3 DNA sequence: TGCGCCAGCAGCTTGGGGGCCTCTGGGGCCAACGTCCTGACTTTC. Translation: CASSLGASGANVLTF.

The sample holds a few counts of this clone. The V and J genes are TRBV27 and TRBJ2-1; 10 bases agree with TRBD2. The junction had 8 bases not matched to a gene; V was cut back by 7 bases and J by 2 bases. There are 16 residues in the CDR3. The germline V gene encodes CDR1 MNHEY and CDR2 SMNVEV (reference sequence). CDR3: CASTRLAGSTYNEQFF. The DNA for the CDR3 is TGTGCCAGCACCAGACTAGCGGGTTCGACCTACAATGAGCAGTTCTTC.

This clone was recorded a few times. This chain joins TRBV19 and TRBJ1-1; no clear D. The CDR3 has 13 amino acids. Germline values: CDR1 LNHDA, CDR2 SQIVND (reference sequence). The germline V and J ends were trimmed by 6 bases and 0 bases, with 8 bases remaining between them. The CDR3 DNA sequence: TGTGCCAGTAGGTCAGTTGTGAACACTGAAGCTTTCTTT. It encodes CASRSVVNTEAFF.

This clone has only a few counts. The chain combines TRBV30 with TRBJ2-3; D may be TRBD2 (5 bases). There are 16 residues in the CDR3. Germline CDR1 is GTSNPN and CDR2 is SVGIG (reference sequence). Trimming took off 5 bases at V and 1 base at J, with 19 bases between the two ends. The CDR3 DNA reads TGTGCCTGGGGCCTTGGCGGGCAGACACGCACAGATACGCAGTATTTT. This encodes CAWGLGGQTRTDTQYF.

The V gene is TRBV7-9, the J gene TRBJ2-7; a weak D match, TRBD1 (5 bases). CDR1 and CDR2 (germline): SEHNR, FQNEAQ (reference sequence). The CDR3 consists of 13 residues. The germline V and J ends were trimmed by 5 bases and 3 bases, with 11 bases remaining between them. The CDR3 bases are TGTGCCAGCAGCCCTACAGGAAACTACGAGCAGTACTTC. Amino acids: CASSPTGNYEQYF.

This clone has only a few counts. The V call is TRBV5-1, the J call TRBJ2-5; TRBD1 might be the D (5 bases). Germline V gives CDR1 SGHRS, CDR2 YFSETQ. V lost 4 bases, J lost 5 bases, and 12 bases lay in between. The length of the CDR3 is 13 residues. The CDR3 here is CASSLRTLETQYF. The CDR3 DNA follows: TGCGCCAGCAGCCTCCGGACACTGGAGACCCAGTACTTC.

The J gene is TRBJ1-5, the V gene TRBV9; 7 nucleotides line up with TRBD1. Germline V gives CDR1 SGDLS, CDR2 YYNGEE. Trimming at V came to 4 bases and at J to 0 bases, leaving 4 bases not matched to a gene. The CDR3 contains 15 residues. This CDR3 reads CASSPQGISNQPQHF. The CDR3 DNA follows: TGTGCCAGCAGCCCACAGGGGATTAGCAATCAGCCCCAGCATTTT.

The rearrangement links TRBV20-1 to TRBJ1-1; D remains ambiguous. This CDR3 is built from 11 residues. Per the germline V gene, CDR1 is DFQATT and CDR2 is SNEGSKA (reference sequence). V dropped 0 bases and J dropped 5 bases, with 4 bases sitting between them. The DNA of the CDR3 is TGCAGTGCTAGAGATCGGACTGAAGCTTTCTTT. It translates to CSARDRTEAFF.

The CDR3 loop reads CASSTKDRAEAFF. CDR3 nucleotides: TGTGCCAGCTCAACCAAGGACAGGGCGGAAGCTTTCTTT. The chain has TRBV18 and TRBJ1-1, with TRBD1 matching over 8 bases. The CDR3 length is 13 residues. Germline V gives CDR1 KGHSH, CDR2 LQKENI. The V segment lost 5 bases and the J segment 8 bases; nucleotides outside the gene matches: 7.

This clone was seen a few times. The V gene is TRBV6-1, the J gene TRBJ2-7; 8 bases line up with TRBD2. Trimming removed 4 bases from V and 10 bases from J; junction bases left unmatched: 12. From germline, CDR1 is MNHNS and CDR2 SASEGT. This CDR3 is 14 amino acids long. The CDR3 region is CASSGSSGGGNQYF. The CDR3 DNA sequence: TGTGCCAGCAGTGGGTCGAGCGGGGGAGGCAATCAGTACTTC.

The chain employs TRBV30 and TRBJ1-5; D may be TRBD1 (5 bases). The CDR3 runs 14 residues. V lost 0 bases and J 7 bases, leaving 13 bases between the germline ends. From germline, CDR1 is GTSNPN and CDR2 SVGIG (reference sequence). CDR3 DNA sequence: TGTGCCTGGAGTGTACGAAGGGGCGCCCAGCCCCAGCATTTT. Translated: CAWSVRRGAQPQHF.

This clone has just a few counts. This rearrangement joins TRBV18 to TRBJ2-7; 8 nucleotides align to TRBD2. Per the germline V gene, CDR1 is KGHSH and CDR2 is LQKENI. Losses at the gene ends were 3 bases for V and 0 bases for J; bases not matched to a gene: 4. This CDR3 has 15 amino acids. The CDR3 region has the DNA TGTGCCAGCTCACCTAAGGCGGGGGGCTCCTACGAGCAGTACTTC. It translates to CASSPKAGGSYEQYF.

This chain connects TRBV6-6 to TRBJ2-1, with TRBD2 as a possible D gene (6 bases). The CDR3 extends over 15 amino acids. The V end was cut by 2 bases, the J end by 0 bases, with 8 bases between. CDR1 is MNHNY, CDR2 SVGAGI, per germline (reference sequence). CDR3: CASSYGDSSYNEQFF. CDR3 DNA sequence: TGTGCCAGCAGTTACGGGGACTCCTCCTACAATGAGCAGTTCTTC.

The gene calls are TRBV4-1 and TRBJ2-7, with D perhaps matching TRBD1 (6 bases). Germline V gene lookup returns CDR1 MGHRA and CDR2 YSYEKL. There are 12 residues in the CDR3. Trimming took 2 bases from V and 7 from J, leaving 9 bases between them. CDR3 sequence (DNA): TGCGCCAGCAGCCAAACGAGGGGGGAGCAGTACTTC. Amino acid sequence: CASSQTRGEQYF.

The chain recombines TRBV7-9 with TRBJ2-1; 13 nucleotides match TRBD2. Per germline, CDR1 SEHNR and CDR2 FQNEAQ (reference sequence). The CDR3 extends over 14 amino acids. V shed 10 bases and J 9 bases; nucleotides not matched to a gene: 9. CDR3 amino acids: CATLTSGRPGEQFF. The CDR3 coding sequence is TGTGCCACCCTGACTAGCGGGAGGCCAGGTGAGCAGTTCTTC.

This clone has only a few counts. This sequence joins TRBV19 and TRBJ2-1; maybe TRBD1 (5 bases). The V gene lost 7 bases and the J gene lost 3 bases, with 16 bases spanning the gap. Germline values: CDR1 LNHDA, CDR2 SQIVND (reference sequence). The CDR3 contains 15 residues. In nucleotides, the CDR3 is TGTGCCAGTACCGCATCGGCAGGGCGCTACAATGAGCAGTTCTTC. This codes for CASTASAGRYNEQFF.

The table lists this clone with a few counts. The CDR3 region is CASSYDRSHEQFF. The CDR3 DNA reads as TGTGCCAGCAGCTACGACAGAAGTCATGAGCAGTTCTTC. The chain links TRBV5-6 to TRBJ2-1; D may be TRBD1 (5 bases). V shed 3 bases and J shed 8 bases, with 12 bases lying between them. The CDR3 contains 13 residues. Germline CDR1 is SGHDT and CDR2 is YYEEEE.